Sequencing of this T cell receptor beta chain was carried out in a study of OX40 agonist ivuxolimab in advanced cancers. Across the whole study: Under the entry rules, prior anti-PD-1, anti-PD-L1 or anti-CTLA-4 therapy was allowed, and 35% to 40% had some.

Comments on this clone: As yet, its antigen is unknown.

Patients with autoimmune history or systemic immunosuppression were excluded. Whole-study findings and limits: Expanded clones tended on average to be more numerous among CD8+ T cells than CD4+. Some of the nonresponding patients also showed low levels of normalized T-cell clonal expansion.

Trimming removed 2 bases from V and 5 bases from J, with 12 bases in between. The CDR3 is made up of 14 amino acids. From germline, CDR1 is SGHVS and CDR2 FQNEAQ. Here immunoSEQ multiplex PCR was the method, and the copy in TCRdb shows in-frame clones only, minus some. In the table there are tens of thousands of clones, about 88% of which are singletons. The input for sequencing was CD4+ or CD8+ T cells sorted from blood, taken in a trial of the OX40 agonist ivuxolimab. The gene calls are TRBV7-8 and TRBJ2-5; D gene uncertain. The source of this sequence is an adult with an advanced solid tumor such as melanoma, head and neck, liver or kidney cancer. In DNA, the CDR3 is TGTGCCAGCAGCTTATCGTCGGCAGAGGAGACCCAGTACTTC. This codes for CASSLSSAEETQYF.